The present T cell receptor (beta chain) was sequenced within a study of prognosis after radiotherapy for stage I lung cancer. Across the whole study: Recruiting of stage I non-small cell lung cancer patients into the study occurred between April 2018 and January 2019. In this cohort, every patient with non-small cell lung cancer was regarded as medically inoperable.

This clonotype was seen ten or more times. With two-round multiplex PCR, TCR beta CDR3 sequences were amplified from genomic DNA. Each TRBV and TRBJ gene had its own primer in the first PCR round. TCRdb passed the multiplex PCR reads through MiXCR, listing each CDR3 protein once. The data contain about 30,000 distinct CDR3 sequences, approximately 31% of them singletons. J gave up 11 bases and V 0 bases, and 8 bases lay outside the gene matches. The CDR3 sequence is 15 residues long. Germline V gene data show CDR1 as LNHNV and CDR2 as YYDKDF (reference sequence). The TCR sequence derives from a donor at least 50 years old with non-small cell lung cancer. The sequences come from PBMCs, collected before or after stereotactic body radiation therapy (not recorded which). V usage is TRBV15 and J usage is TRBJ2-3, with 10 bases identical to TRBD2. CDR3 nucleotides: TGTGCCACCAGCAGAGATCGAGCGGGAGGGCTGATGCAGTATTTT. This encodes CATSRDRAGGLMQYF.